Listed here are 32 T cell receptor beta chains from one sample, sequenced in a study of T-cell reconstitution after alpha-beta-depleted transplantation in children. Unique molecular identifiers were incorporated into the prepared TCRbeta library. MiXCR, applied by TCRdb to the PCR reads, yields one record per CDR3 protein. The repertoire holds around 580,000 distinct CDR3 sequences, with over 20% as singletons. Sequencing used PBMCs, obtained before TCRalphabeta/CD19-depleted stem cell transplant. The source is a boy under three years old with Wiskott-Aldrich syndrome, due to receive a stem cell transplant.

The J gene is TRBJ2-1, the V gene TRBV30; 10 positions agree with TRBD2. CDR1 is GTSNPN and CDR2 is SVGIG in the germline V gene (reference sequence). J gave up 7 bases and V 5 bases, and 8 bases lay outside the gene matches. The CDR3 is 14 residues long. The CDR3 loop is CAWVPGLAHNEQFF. DNA of the CDR3: TGTGCCTGGGTACCGGGACTAGCGCATAATGAGCAGTTCTTC.

This chain uses TRBV5-1 with TRBJ1-4; 8 bases agree with TRBD1. The CDR3 runs 14 residues. J was trimmed by 5 bases and V by 6 bases; bases with no gene match: 6. CDR1 and CDR2 (germline): SGHRS, YFSETQ. The CDR3 region has the DNA TGCGCCAGCACCCCCAGGGGGCCCAATGAAAAACTGTTTTTT. Amino acids: CASTPRGPNEKLFF. Full variable domain (rest looked up from reference TRBV5-1 and TRBJ1-4): KAGVTQTPRYLIKTRGQQVTLSCSPISGHRSVSWYQQTPGQGLQFLFEYFSETQRNKGNFPGRFSGRQFSNSRSEMNVSTLELGDSALYLCASTPRGPNEKLFFGSGTQLSVL.

The chain employs TRBV20-1 and TRBJ2-1; possible D gene TRBD1, 5 bases. The germline gives CDR1 DFQATT, CDR2 SNEGSKA (reference sequence). Trimming left V 3 bases short and J 3 bases short, with 18 bases between. The CDR3 runs to 16 residues. The CDR3 sequence is CSARVALGQGYNEQFF. The CDR3 DNA reads TGCAGTGCTAGGGTGGCCCTCGGGCAGGGCTACAATGAGCAGTTCTTC.

In its sample, this clonotype was seen a few times. The chain links TRBV20-1 to TRBJ2-1; the D gene is possibly TRBD2 (5 bases). The CDR3 loop spans 12 amino acids. CDR1 is DFQATT and CDR2 is SNEGSKA in the germline V gene (reference sequence). Trimming removed 3 bases from V and 5 bases from J, with 8 bases in between. In DNA, the CDR3 is TGCAGTGCTAGGGAGGCAAACAATGAGCAGTTCTTC. Translation gives CSAREANNEQFF.

This chain links TRBV6-1 with TRBJ2-4; no definite D call. Trimming removed 1 base from V and 6 bases from J, with 4 bases in between. The CDR3 is 12 residues long. CDR1 and CDR2 from the germline V gene are MNHNS and SASEGT. CDR3 nucleotides: TGTGCCAGCAGTGAAGTGGGAAACATTCAGTACTTC. Residues: CASSEVGNIQYF.

The chain carries TRBV11-2 and TRBJ2-2; D gene unclear. The CDR3 has 14 amino acids. V lost 7 bases and J lost 4, with 13 bases in between. Germline V gives CDR1 SGHAT, CDR2 FQNNGV. CDR3 amino acids: CASTVFSLTGELFF. The DNA for the CDR3 is TGTGCCAGCACTGTGTTCTCGCTCACCGGGGAGCTGTTTTTT.

This clonotype appeared a few times. The chain joins TRBV6-1 to TRBJ1-3; no reliable D call. The germline V and J ends were trimmed by 8 bases and 4 bases, with 15 bases remaining between them. Per germline, CDR1 MNHNS and CDR2 SASEGT. The CDR3 is made up of 14 amino acids. CDR3 in amino acids: CASLYYPDGNTIYF. CDR3 bases: TGTGCCAGCTTATACTACCCTGACGGAAACACCATATATTTT.

The genes are TRBV20-1 and TRBJ2-7; 10 bases line up with TRBD2. CDR1 DFQATT and CDR2 SNEGSKA come from the germline V gene (reference sequence). The junction had 9 bases not matched to a gene; V was cut back by 1 base and J by 3 bases. The CDR3 length is 16 residues. This chain's CDR3 is CSARAPYGTSVYEQYF. The CDR3, as DNA: TGCAGTGCTAGAGCACCATACGGGACTAGCGTCTACGAGCAGTACTTC.

The chain employs TRBV10-3 and TRBJ2-5; D is tentatively TRBD1 or TRBD2 (6 bases each). The CDR3 has 14 residues. Germline V gene data show CDR1 as ENHRY and CDR2 as SYGVKD. V lost 3 bases and J lost 4, with 12 bases in between. This CDR3 reads CAISEGRGGETQYF. DNA of the CDR3: TGTGCCATCAGTGAAGGCAGGGGAGGAGAGACCCAGTACTTC.

V is TRBV18 and J is TRBJ2-5, with 7 positions matching TRBD1. This CDR3 comprises 15 residues. The germline gives CDR1 KGHSH, CDR2 LQKENI. With V trimmed by 4 bases and J by 1 base, 6 bases remained unmatched. The CDR3 coding sequence is TGTGCCAGCTCACGAAGGACAGGCAGCCAAGAGACCCAGTACTTC. Its protein is CASSRRTGSQETQYF.

This clonotype appeared a few times. The V gene is TRBV5-1, the J gene TRBJ2-3; D gene unclear. The CDR3 sequence is 16 residues long. CDR1 and CDR2 (germline): SGHRS, YFSETQ. The V end was cut by 1 base, the J end by 0 bases, with 12 bases between. The CDR3 sequence: CASSLYLRASTDTQYF. In DNA, the CDR3 is TGCGCCAGCAGCTTGTACCTCCGGGCAAGCACAGATACGCAGTATTTT.

This sequence joins TRBV20-1 and TRBJ2-3; D remains unclear. The length of the CDR3 is 15 residues. The germline V and J ends were trimmed by 0 bases and 3 bases, with 13 bases remaining between them. Germline V gene sequence: CDR1 DFQATT, CDR2 SNEGSKA (reference sequence). CDR3 sequence (DNA): TGCAGTGCTAGAGACGTCATGCGCGCAACAGATACGCAGTATTTT. Its translation is CSARDVMRATDTQYF.

This clonotype turned up a few times. This chain links TRBV28 with TRBJ2-7; 9 bases are a match to TRBD1. Germline V lookup: CDR1 MDHEN, CDR2 SYDVKM. The ends lost 5 bases at V and 6 bases at J; junction bases unmatched: 8. The CDR3 has 14 residues. This CDR3 is CASSHLGQGTEQYF. The CDR3 DNA follows: TGTGCCAGCAGTCACCTAGGACAGGGGACCGAGCAGTACTTC.

This clonotype was recorded a few times. This chain links TRBV7-9 with TRBJ2-3, with D tentatively TRBD1 (6 bases). The CDR3 extends over 15 amino acids. CDR1 is SEHNR, CDR2 FQNEAQ, per germline (reference sequence). V lost 5 bases and J lost 1, with 13 bases in between. DNA of the CDR3: TGTGCCAGCAGCCTATACGAGGGGGGCACAGATACGCAGTATTTT. It specifies CASSLYEGGTDTQYF.

CDR3 amino acids: CASSPGLAGVTAYNEQFF. The CDR3 DNA sequence: TGCGCCAGCAGCCCGGGCCTAGCGGGAGTAACGGCCTACAATGAGCAGTTCTTC. This chain joins TRBV5-1 and TRBJ2-1; 10 bases are shared with TRBD2. From germline, CDR1 is SGHRS and CDR2 YFSETQ. Trimming at V came to 4 bases and at J to 2 bases, leaving 12 bases not matched to a gene. CDR3 size: 18 residues.

This rearrangement joins TRBV9 to TRBJ2-1; 13 positions match TRBD2. This CDR3 spans 15 amino acids. In germline, CDR1 is SGDLS, CDR2 YYNGEE. V trimming: 3 bases; J trimming: 8 bases; junction bases outside the gene matches: 5. CDR3 in amino acids: CASSATSGRIDEQFF. CDR3 in DNA: TGTGCCAGCAGCGCGACTAGCGGGAGGATAGATGAGCAGTTCTTC.

This clonotype occurred a few times. The rearrangement links TRBV4-1 to TRBJ1-1, with D possibly TRBD1 on 5 matching bases. CDR1 and CDR2 from the germline V gene are MGHRA and YSYEKL. The CDR3 sequence is 15 residues long. V was cut by 2 bases and J by 1 base, with 11 bases left in between. The CDR3 here is CASSQSQGWNTEAFF. In DNA form, the CDR3 reads TGCGCCAGCAGCCAATCTCAGGGATGGAACACTGAAGCTTTCTTT.

This clonotype was seen a handful of times. This chain links TRBV29-1 with TRBJ2-1; TRBD2 aligns across 10 bases. The CDR3 sequence is 16 residues long. With V trimmed by 7 bases and J by 0 bases, 9 bases remained unmatched. Germline V gene sequence: CDR1 SQVTM, CDR2 ANQGSEA. The CDR3 coding sequence is TGCAGCGCCCGTGGACTAGCGGAGAGCTCCTACAATGAGCAGTTCTTC. Protein sequence: CSARGLAESSYNEQFF.

The chain joins TRBV20-1 to TRBJ2-5; TRBD2 matches at 7 bases. J gave up 0 bases and V 6 bases, and 10 bases lay outside the gene matches. Germline-derived CDR1 and CDR2 are DFQATT and SNEGSKA (reference sequence). CDR3 length equals 15 residues. The CDR3 loop is CSAAPSGLNQETQYF. The CDR3 region has the DNA TGCAGTGCAGCCCCTAGCGGACTTAACCAAGAGACCCAGTACTTC.

This clonotype was observed at least ten times. A junction boundary mismatches the germline segment, possibly from a read error. The genes are TRBV5-1 and TRBJ2-1, with TRBD2 identical over 11 bases. CDR1 and CDR2 (germline): SGHRS, YFSETQ. The length of the CDR3 is 16 residues. CDR3 DNA sequence: TGTGCCAGCAGTTCCGGACTAGCGGGTTCCTACAATGAGCAGTTCTTC. Translation: CASSSGLAGSYNEQFF.

This clonotype was found a few times. The chain uses TRBV6-1 and TRBJ2-1; tentatively, D is TRBD1 or TRBD2 (5 bases each). Germline CDR1 and CDR2: MNHNS and SASEGT. This CDR3 contains 14 residues. The ends were cut back, 3 bases at V and 5 bases at J, with 11 bases in the middle. CDR3 bases: TGTGCCAGCAGTGAGCCGGGACGCCACAATGAGCAGTTCTTC. Amino acids: CASSEPGRHNEQFF.

The J gene is TRBJ2-1, the V gene TRBV6-1; 7 bases align to TRBD1. This CDR3 is 15 amino acids long. Germline values: CDR1 MNHNS, CDR2 SASEGT. V was pared by 5 bases and J by 4 bases, with 8 bases of the junction left unmatched. CDR3 DNA: TGTGCCAGCAGTCGGAGACAGGGAGTATACAATGAGCAGTTCTTC. As protein: CASSRRQGVYNEQFF.

This clonotype was detected only a few times. The rearrangement joins TRBV2 to TRBJ1-2, with a possible D match to TRBD1 (6 bases). V dropped 5 bases and J dropped 4 bases, with 17 bases sitting between them. Germline V lookup: CDR1 SNHLY, CDR2 FYNNEI. The CDR3 spans 15 residues. CDR3 protein: CASSRTQGRLYGYTF. CDR3 sequence (DNA): TGTGCCAGCAGTAGGACTCAGGGGCGTCTCTATGGCTACACCTTC.

This clonotype has just a few counts. The gene calls are TRBV5-6 and TRBJ1-3; 8 positions match TRBD1. This CDR3 comprises 16 residues. CDR1 is SGHDT and CDR2 is YYEEEE in the germline V gene. V dropped 1 base and J dropped 4; count of bases not matched to a gene: 7. The CDR3 DNA is TGTGCCAGCAGCTTGCTTTCCGGACAGGGAGGAAACACCATATATTTT. Translated: CASSLLSGQGGNTIYF.

The chain recombines TRBV2 with TRBJ2-1, with D unresolved. The length of the CDR3 is 14 residues. CDR1 and CDR2 from the germline V gene are SNHLY and FYNNEI. V shed 1 base and J shed 3 bases, with 7 bases lying between them. The CDR3: CASSEGSSYNEQFF. In DNA form, the CDR3 reads TGTGCCAGCAGTGAAGGGTCGAGCTACAATGAGCAGTTCTTC.

This clonotype was detected only a few times. V and J are TRBV12-3 or TRBV12-4 and TRBJ1-3; D might be TRBD1 (6 bases). The CDR3 contains 14 residues. Between the trimmed V and J ends, which lost 6 bases and 8 bases, there was a span of 17 bases. The CDR3 loop reads CASRQAGVGYTIYF. CDR3 sequence (DNA): TGTGCCAGCAGGCAAGCAGGGGTCGGGTACACCATATATTTT.

The V call is TRBV28, the J call TRBJ2-7; weak D call: TRBD1 (6 bases). Trimming shortened V by 2 bases and J by 2 bases, and 13 bases separated the two germline ends. Germline V gene lookup returns CDR1 MDHEN and CDR2 SYDVKM. The CDR3 is made up of 15 amino acids. CDR3 sequence reads: CASSLPDRPPYEQYF. CDR3 bases: TGTGCCAGCAGTTTACCAGACAGGCCCCCCTACGAGCAGTACTTC.

This clonotype occurred a few times. CDR3 nucleotides: TGTGCCATCAGCGGACTAGCGGGAGCTGAGACCCAGTACTTC. Protein sequence: CAISGLAGAETQYF. The gene calls are TRBV10-3 and TRBJ2-5; 13 bases line up with TRBD2. The CDR3 extends over 14 amino acids. The ends lost 6 bases at V and 5 bases at J; junction bases unmatched: 3. Germline-derived CDR1 and CDR2 are ENHRY and SYGVKD.

V gene TRBV5-1 combines with J gene TRBJ2-5; TRBD2 aligns across 9 bases. The CDR3 contains 15 residues. Per the germline V gene, CDR1 is SGHRS and CDR2 is YFSETQ. V lost 0 bases, J lost 5 bases, and 5 bases stayed unmatched. CDR3 sequence reads: CASSLGAGLAETQYF. The CDR3 coding sequence is TGCGCCAGCAGCTTGGGCGCTGGACTAGCGGAGACCCAGTACTTC.

In this sample, this clonotype turned up once. The V call is TRBV10-3, the J call TRBJ2-6; perhaps D is TRBD1 or TRBD2 (6 bases each). From germline, CDR1 is ENHRY and CDR2 SYGVKD. The CDR3 has 15 residues. Trimming cost V 2 bases and J 6 bases, with 11 bases left between them. The CDR3 loop is CAISEGGLEANVLTF. In DNA, the CDR3 is TGTGCCATCAGTGAGGGGGGGCTGGAGGCCAACGTCCTGACTTTC.

This clonotype came up a few times. This rearrangement joins TRBV25-1 to TRBJ2-7; D not certain. The V and J ends lost 2 bases and 5 bases respectively, with 7 bases between them. The CDR3 is 12 amino acids. Germline CDR1 and CDR2: MGHDK and SYGVNS. The CDR3 protein is CASSEKLDEQYF. CDR3 DNA sequence: TGTGCCAGCAGTGAAAAGTTGGACGAGCAGTACTTC.

The gene calls are TRBV28 and TRBJ2-7, with D possibly being TRBD1 or TRBD2 (5 bases each). The CDR3 contains 16 residues. Trimming cost V 3 bases and J 5 bases, with 20 bases left between them. Germline loops: CDR1 MDHEN, CDR2 SYDVKM. The CDR3 sequence is CASSFIAGTGKDEQYF. The CDR3 DNA is TGTGCCAGCAGTTTCATTGCCGGGACGGGGAAAGACGAGCAGTACTTC. Using reference TRBV28 and TRBJ2-7 for the parts outside the CDR3, the full variable domain is DVKVTQSSRYLVKRTGEKVFLECVQDMDHENMFWYRQDPGLGLRLIYFSYDVKMKEKGDIPEGYSVSREKKERFSLILESASTNQTSMYLCASSFIAGTGKDEQYFGPGTRLTVT.